One TCR beta chain is described in this entry. TCRdb keeps only in-frame clones here, not all; method: immunoSEQ multiplex PCR. Seen here are roughly 50,000 clones, around 89% observed once, and the top ten hold less than 2%. The record originates from a study of T cell responses to AZD1222 COVID-19 vaccine. The receptor's source is an adult in good health. The starting material was peripheral blood, obtained on day 0 of AZD1222 vaccination.

CDR3 nucleotides: TGTGCCAGCAGTTTGATTGGTAACACTGAAGCTTTCTTT. Protein product: CASSLIGNTEAFF. V gene TRBV6-5 combines with J gene TRBJ1-1; D is ambiguous. This CDR3 is built from 13 residues. Germline V gene sequence: CDR1 MNHEY, CDR2 SVGAGI. V lost 4 bases and J lost 2, with 8 bases in between.